These 25 T cell receptor beta chains originate from one sample sequenced in a study of blood T cell repertoires in COVID-19. Repertoires were generated with immunoSEQ multiplex PCR, while TCRdb's copy carries only in-frame clones and drops some. The sample has approximately 260,000 clones, around 78% seen once; the top ten hold 4.6%. The specimen was peripheral blood. The origin of the receptors is a man between 60 and 75 years old who had recovered from COVID-19.

V gene TRBV30 combines with J gene TRBJ1-2; TRBD1 aligns across 9 bases. The CDR3 totals 14 residues. With V trimmed by 5 bases and J by 2 bases, 6 bases remained unmatched. Germline V CDR1 and CDR2: GTSNPN, SVGIG (reference sequence). The CDR3 DNA sequence: TGTGCCTGGGAAAGGACAGGGGAAAACTATGGCTACACCTTC. Its translation is CAWERTGENYGYTF. The entire variable domain, with the rest obtained from reference TRBV30 and TRBJ1-2, is as follows: SQTIHQWPATLVQPVGSPLSLECTVEGTSNPNLYWYRQAAGRGLQLLFYSVGIGQISSEVPQNLSASRPQDRQFILSSKKLLLSDSGFYLCAWERTGENYGYTFGSGTRLTVV.

The J gene is TRBJ1-5, the V gene TRBV15; 7 nucleotides agree with TRBD1. The germline CDR1 and CDR2 sequences are LNHNV and YYDKDF (reference sequence). This CDR3 has 18 residues. The ends lost 0 bases at V and 7 bases at J; junction bases unmatched: 15. CDR3 region: CATSRDVREQGRKQPQHF. In nucleotides, the CDR3 is TGTGCCACCAGCAGAGATGTCAGGGAACAGGGGCGGAAGCAGCCCCAGCATTTT. Full variable domain (missing parts from reference TRBV15 and TRBJ1-5): DAMVIQNPRYQVTQFGKPVTLSCSQTLNHNVMYWYQQKSSQAPKLLFHYYDKDFNNEADTPDNFQSRRPNTSFCFLDIRSPGLGDTAMYLCATSRDVREQGRKQPQHFGDGTRLSIL.

The chain employs TRBV30 and TRBJ1-2; TRBD1 matches at 8 bases. The CDR3 is made up of 12 amino acids. Germline V lookup: CDR1 GTSNPN, CDR2 SVGIG (reference sequence). J was trimmed by 8 bases and V by 4 bases; bases with no gene match: 6. The CDR3 sequence: CAWTQGAGGYTF. The CDR3 DNA reads TGTGCCTGGACCCAGGGGGCGGGAGGCTACACCTTC.

The CDR3 DNA follows: TGTGCCACCAGTGACCCAAGGGGGACTAGCAATGAGCAGTTCTTC. Its translation is CATSDPRGTSNEQFF. V usage is TRBV24-1 and J usage is TRBJ2-1; 8 bases align to TRBD2. The germline V gene has CDR1 KGHDR and CDR2 SFDVKD. J lost 6 bases, V lost 4 bases, and 7 bases had no gene match. The CDR3 sequence is 15 residues long.

In its sample, this clone was seen a few times. The rearrangement uses TRBV19 and TRBJ2-5; 7 positions agree with TRBD1. Germline assignment: CDR1 LNHDA and CDR2 SQIVND (reference sequence). The CDR3 extends over 14 amino acids. V was clipped by 6 bases and J by 6 bases; unmatched bases: 10. CDR3 in DNA: TGTGCCAGTAGCAGACAGGGCGCCGGGAAGACCCAGTACTTC. Encoded protein: CASSRQGAGKTQYF.

V usage is TRBV4-2 and J usage is TRBJ1-2; possibly TRBD1 for D (6 bases). Trimming took 4 bases from V and 3 from J, leaving 24 bases between them. CDR3 length equals 18 residues. The germline V gene encodes CDR1 LGHNA and CDR2 YNFKEQ. CDR3 amino acids: CASSPASGGGGRDYGYTF. CDR3 sequence (DNA): TGTGCCAGCAGCCCCGCCTCGGGAGGTGGGGGCCGGGACTATGGCTACACCTTC.

This rearrangement joins TRBV5-1 to TRBJ2-2, with D hard to call. Looked up from germline, CDR1 is SGHRS and CDR2 is YFSETQ. The V end lost 2 bases, the J end lost 3 bases, and 5 bases lay between the germline ends. The CDR3 totals 13 residues. CDR3 region: CASSFADTGELFF. DNA of the CDR3: TGCGCCAGCAGCTTTGCGGACACCGGGGAGCTGTTTTTT.

V gene TRBV7-8 combines with J gene TRBJ2-5, with TRBD1 identical over 7 bases. Trimming removed 5 bases from V and 2 bases from J; junction bases left unmatched: 11. The germline gives CDR1 SGHVS, CDR2 FQNEAQ. The CDR3 sequence is 16 residues long. CDR3 loop: CASSEGAGQAQETQYF. The DNA of the CDR3 is TGTGCCAGCAGCGAAGGGGCCGGACAGGCTCAAGAGACCCAGTACTTC.

The chain employs TRBV27 and TRBJ1-1; D not resolved. CDR3 length: 15 amino acids. V lost 6 bases and J lost 1, with 15 bases in between. Germline CDR1 and CDR2: MNHEY and SMNVEV (reference sequence). CDR3 sequence reads: CASRSLGLRNTEAFF. Here the CDR3 DNA reads TGTGCCAGCAGAAGTTTAGGACTCAGGAACACTGAAGCTTTCTTT.

This chain joins TRBV5-1 and TRBJ1-2, with 8 bases that match TRBD1. The V and J ends lost 5 bases and 1 base, in that order; junction bases with no gene match: 10. The CDR3 runs to 16 residues. Per germline, CDR1 SGHRS and CDR2 YFSETQ. CDR3 nucleotide sequence: TGCGCCAGCAGTTCCGGGACAGGAGATCATAACTATGGCTACACCTTC. This sequence encodes CASSSGTGDHNYGYTF.

CDR3 nucleotides: TGTGCCAGCAGTGAAGGGGCAGCTAGCACAGATACGCAGTATTTT. Its translation is CASSEGAASTDTQYF. The chain links TRBV2 to TRBJ2-3; D is ambiguous. The CDR3 runs to 15 residues. CDR1 and CDR2 from the germline V gene are SNHLY and FYNNEI. V lost 1 base and J lost 0, with 8 bases in between.

The V call is TRBV10-3, the J call TRBJ2-1; 9 bases map to TRBD2. CDR3 length: 16 residues. The trim removed 0 bases at V and 7 bases at J, leaving 7 bases unmatched. The germline V gene has CDR1 ENHRY and CDR2 SYGVKD. The CDR3 reads CAISESGGGAWNEQFF. The CDR3 coding sequence is TGTGCCATCAGTGAGTCTGGCGGGGGGGCTTGGAATGAGCAGTTCTTC.

V usage is TRBV7-8 and J usage is TRBJ2-1; 16 bases fit TRBD2. Germline loops: CDR1 SGHVS, CDR2 FQNEAQ. This CDR3 spans 18 amino acids. J lost 3 bases, V lost 6 bases, and 8 bases had no gene match. CDR3 in amino acids: CASSPAGLAGGGYNEQFF. In DNA, the CDR3 is TGTGCCAGCAGTCCCGCGGGACTAGCGGGAGGGGGCTACAATGAGCAGTTCTTC.

The rearrangement links TRBV12-3 or TRBV12-4 to TRBJ1-2, with TRBD1 as a possible D gene (5 bases). Trimming took 6 bases from V and 3 from J, leaving 8 bases between them. The length of the CDR3 is 12 residues. DNA for the CDR3: TGTGCCAGCAGGTCAGGGCACTATGGCTACACCTTC. It specifies CASRSGHYGYTF.

The gene calls are TRBV7-9 and TRBJ2-1; 12 nucleotides agree with TRBD2. The CDR3 spans 16 residues. With 5 bases clipped from V and 8 bases from J, the junction kept 10 bases outside the gene matches. Germline assignment: CDR1 SEHNR and CDR2 FQNEAQ (reference sequence). For the CDR3, the DNA is TGTGCCAGCAGCCCCAAGGGGCTAGCGGGAGGGGATGAGCAGTTCTTC. Its protein is CASSPKGLAGGDEQFF.

The gene calls are TRBV11-3 and TRBJ2-3, with TRBD2 matching 10 bases. CDR1 is SGHNT, CDR2 YENEEA, per germline. With 5 bases clipped from V and 0 bases from J, the junction kept 5 bases outside the gene matches. The CDR3 is made up of 16 amino acids. CDR3 coding DNA: TGTGCCAGCAGCGCTAGCGGGGGCCTGAGCACAGATACGCAGTATTTT. This codes for CASSASGGLSTDTQYF.

The chain has TRBV2 and TRBJ2-1; TRBD1 matches at 7 bases. Germline CDR1 is SNHLY and CDR2 is FYNNEI. With V trimmed by 4 bases and J by 3 bases, 12 bases remained unmatched. There are 17 residues in the CDR3. This CDR3 is CASSGPTGAKLYNEQFF. Here the CDR3 DNA reads TGTGCCAGCAGTGGCCCAACAGGGGCCAAACTCTACAATGAGCAGTTCTTC.

The rearrangement uses TRBV2 and TRBJ2-7, with 7 bases that match TRBD2. This CDR3 has 15 residues. V lost 6 bases to trimming and J lost 0 bases; unmatched junction nucleotides: 8. CDR1 is SNHLY and CDR2 is FYNNEI in the germline V gene. This chain's CDR3 is CASRRLASGSYEQYF. As DNA, the CDR3 is TGTGCCAGCAGGCGGTTGGCTAGCGGCTCCTACGAGCAGTACTTC.

V usage is TRBV7-6 and J usage is TRBJ2-3; the match to TRBD2 covers 14 bases. V lost 4 bases, J lost 4 bases, and 4 bases stayed unmatched. CDR1 SGHVS and CDR2 FNYEAQ come from the germline V gene. The CDR3 extends over 16 amino acids. Written as DNA, the CDR3 is TGTGCCAGCAGCTCGACTAGCGGGGGGGCGGCAGATACGCAGTATTTT. Its protein product is CASSSTSGGAADTQYF.

This chain uses TRBV28 with TRBJ2-1; TRBD2 is a possible D gene (6 bases). CDR1 and CDR2 from the germline V gene are MDHEN and SYDVKM. Trimming cost V 5 bases and J 0 bases, with 14 bases left between them. CDR3 length: 16 amino acids. The CDR3 loop reads CASSASSVSSYNEQFF. The DNA for the CDR3 is TGTGCCAGCAGTGCTTCTAGCGTTAGCTCCTACAATGAGCAGTTCTTC.

The genes are TRBV5-5 and TRBJ1-2; tentatively, D is TRBD1 (6 bases). Between the trimmed V and J ends, which lost 3 bases and 5 bases, there was a span of 14 bases. Germline V gives CDR1 SGHKS, CDR2 YYEKEE (reference sequence). The CDR3 extends over 14 amino acids. CDR3 region: CASSSPGQPYGYTF. CDR3 in DNA: TGTGCCAGCAGCTCCCCTGGACAGCCTTATGGCTACACCTTC.

The chain uses TRBV12-3 or TRBV12-4 and TRBJ1-4; tentative D call: TRBD1 (5 bases). The CDR3 runs 13 residues. Deletions cut 1 base from V and 8 bases from J, with 8 bases between. DNA of the CDR3: TGTGCCAGCAGTTTAGAGGGGATGGAAAAACTGTTTTTT. As protein: CASSLEGMEKLFF.

J is TRBJ2-6 and V is TRBV19; tentative D call: TRBD1 (6 bases). This CDR3 is 14 amino acids long. Germline CDR1 is LNHDA and CDR2 is SQIVND (reference sequence). V was cut by 7 bases and J by 1 base, with 8 bases left in between. This chain's CDR3 is CASTDRSGANVLTF. Written as DNA, the CDR3 is TGTGCCAGTACCGACAGGTCTGGGGCCAACGTCCTGACTTTC.

The rearrangement links TRBV5-6 to TRBJ1-4, with D uncertain. The V end was cut by 3 bases, the J end by 6 bases, with 6 bases between. The V gene's germline CDR1 is SGHDT and CDR2 YYEEEE. The CDR3 is made up of 12 amino acids. The CDR3 loop is CASSSGDEKLFF. The CDR3 nucleotides are TGTGCCAGCAGCTCGGGTGATGAAAAACTGTTTTTT.

In the case of this clone: No DNA is shown, since the ends of the CDR3 on it are uncertain; the CDR3 is the one TCRdb lists. The rearrangement uses TRBV7-9 and TRBJ2-1; the table's TRBD2 call for D was not verified on the DNA. The CDR3 extends over 13 residues, inclusive of both ends. Per germline, CDR1 SEHNR and CDR2 FQNEAQ (reference sequence). This CDR3 is CASSPPVAGGAFF.